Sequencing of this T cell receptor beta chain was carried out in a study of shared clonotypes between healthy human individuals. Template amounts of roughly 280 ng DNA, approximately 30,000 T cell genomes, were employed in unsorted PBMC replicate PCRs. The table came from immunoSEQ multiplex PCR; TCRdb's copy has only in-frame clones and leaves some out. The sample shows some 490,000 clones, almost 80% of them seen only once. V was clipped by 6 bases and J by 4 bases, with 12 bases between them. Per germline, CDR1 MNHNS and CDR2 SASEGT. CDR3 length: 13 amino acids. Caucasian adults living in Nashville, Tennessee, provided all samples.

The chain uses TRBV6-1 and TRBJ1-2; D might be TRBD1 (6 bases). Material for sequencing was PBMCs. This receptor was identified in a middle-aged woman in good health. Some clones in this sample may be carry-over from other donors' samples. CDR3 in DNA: TGTGCCAGCAGAGCAGGGGAGGGCTATGGCTACACCTTC. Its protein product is CASRAGEGYGYTF.